This T cell receptor (beta chain) derives from a study of human T cells and chemical hapten exposure. Study context: TCR yields differed between samples (mainly from small differences in pooled library volume). Points from the study as a whole: Having alopecia, donors may respond immunologically unlike healthy people.

The germline CDR1 and CDR2 sequences are LGHNA and YNFKEQ. This CDR3 contains 16 residues. Trimming took 1 base from V and 0 from J, leaving 11 bases between them. Via MiXCR, TCRdb re-called the RACE reads, giving one row per CDR3 protein. The sample contains around 360,000 distinct CDR3 sequences, about 6% of which appear only once. Time point: patch test 2, 6 weeks after DPC sensitization. As for treatment: therapeutic diphenylcyclopropenone sensitization with weekly scalp DPC. Ahead of applying each patch test, blood was sampled. In regard to this clonotype: Antigen: not known.

This sequence was found in a woman aged 18-29 years with alopecia areata. Some clones in this sample may be carry-over from other donors' samples. The J gene is TRBJ2-3, the V gene TRBV4-2, with D uncertain. The material sequenced was whole blood, taken in connection with sensitization to the hapten diphenylcyclopropenone (DPC). The DNA for the CDR3 is TGTGCCAGCAGCCAAGTCGTGGCTTCGAGCACAGATACGCAGTATTTT. This translates into CASSQVVASSTDTQYF.